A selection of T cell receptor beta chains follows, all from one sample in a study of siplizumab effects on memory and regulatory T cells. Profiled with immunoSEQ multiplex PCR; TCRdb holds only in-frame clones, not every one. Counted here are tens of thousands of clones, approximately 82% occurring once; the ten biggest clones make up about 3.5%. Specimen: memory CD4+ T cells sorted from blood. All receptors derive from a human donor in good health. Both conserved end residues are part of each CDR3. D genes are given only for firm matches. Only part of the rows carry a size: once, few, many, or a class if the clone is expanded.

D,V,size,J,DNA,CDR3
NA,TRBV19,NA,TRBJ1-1,TGTGCCAGTAGTATAAGAAACTTGAACACTGAAGCTTTCTTT,CASSIRNLNTEAFF
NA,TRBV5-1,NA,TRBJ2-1,TGCGCCAGCAGCTTAATCCCAGGCCCATACAATGAGCAGTTCTTC,CASSLIPGPYNEQFF
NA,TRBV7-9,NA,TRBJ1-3,TGTGCCAGCAGCGCAAGACAGGTTGGAAACACCATATATTTT,CASSARQVGNTIYF
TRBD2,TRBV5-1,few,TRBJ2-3,TGCGCCAGCAGCTTGGGGACTAGCGGGGGGGCCGGAGATACGCAGTATTTT,CASSLGTSGGAGDTQYF
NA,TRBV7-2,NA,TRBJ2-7,TGTGCCAGCAGCTTAACATTAGGGCTTTCCTACGAGCAGTACTTC,CASSLTLGLSYEQYF
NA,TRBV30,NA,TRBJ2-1,TGTGCCCACACGGCCTACAATGAGCAGTTCTTC,CAHTAYNEQFF
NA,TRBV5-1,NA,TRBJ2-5,TGCGCCAGCAGCTTCACCGGGGAGACCCAGTACTTC,CASSFTGETQYF
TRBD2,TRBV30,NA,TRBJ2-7,TGTGCCTGGAGTAGGGAGGGCGGGGGCTCCTACGAGCAGTACTTC,CAWSREGGGSYEQYF
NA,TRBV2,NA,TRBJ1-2,TGTGCCAGCAGTGTGGGCAGGGAGGGCTATGGCTACACCTTC,CASSVGREGYGYTF
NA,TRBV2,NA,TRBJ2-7,TGTGCCAGCAGTGAAGATTACATGGACGAGCAGTACTTC,CASSEDYMDEQYF
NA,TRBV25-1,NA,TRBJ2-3,TGTGCCAGCAGTGAGACTAACACAGATACGCAGTATTTT,CASSETNTDTQYF
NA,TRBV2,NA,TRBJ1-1,TGTGCCAGCAGCACAGGGACTGAAGCTTTCTTT,CASSTGTEAFF
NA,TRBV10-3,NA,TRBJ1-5,TGTGCCATCGGGGGGGGCAATCAGCCCCAGCATTTT,CAIGGGNQPQHF
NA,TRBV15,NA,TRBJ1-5,TGTGCCACCAGCAGTCGGGATAATCAGCCCCAGCATTTT,CATSSRDNQPQHF
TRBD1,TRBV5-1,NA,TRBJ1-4,TGCGCCAGCAGAGACAGGGGGCGCTTGGATGAAAAACTGTTTTTT,CASRDRGRLDEKLFF
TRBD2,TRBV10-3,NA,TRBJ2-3,TGTGCCATCAGTGCGCGGGGGGGCCCCGGAGATACGCAGTATTTT,CAISARGGPGDTQYF
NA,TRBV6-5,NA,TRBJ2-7,TGTGCCAGCAGCCGTAGCGGCCCCCACTCCTACGAGCAGTACTTC,CASSRSGPHSYEQYF
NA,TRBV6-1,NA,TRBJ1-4,TGTGCCGTCGCAGAGGGACGAACTAATGAAAAACTGTTTTTT,CAVAEGRTNEKLFF
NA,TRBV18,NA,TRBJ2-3,TGTGCCAGCTCACCTTGGGATACGCAGTATTTT,CASSPWDTQYF
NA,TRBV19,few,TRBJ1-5,TGTGCCAGTCGGAGGCTACCTCACTATCAGCCCCAGCATTTT,CASRRLPHYQPQHF
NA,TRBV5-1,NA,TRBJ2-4,TGCGCCAGCAGCTTGGGTGGGGGTACCAAAAACATTCAGTACTTC,CASSLGGGTKNIQYF
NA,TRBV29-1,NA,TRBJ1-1,TGCAGCGTTGAAAGGGCGGTGAACACTGAAGCTTTCTTT,CSVERAVNTEAFF
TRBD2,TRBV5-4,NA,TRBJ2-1,TGTGCCAGCAGCACGGTCTACTGGGCGGGAGGGCCGCTGGAGCAGTTCTTC,CASSTVYWAGGPLEQFF
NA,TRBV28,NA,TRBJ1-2,TGTGCCAGCAGTCATGACAGCTATGGCTACACCTTC,CASSHDSYGYTF
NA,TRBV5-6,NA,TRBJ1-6,TGTGCCAGCAGCTCCCGGGGGGACTTATATAATTCACCCCTCCACTTT,CASSSRGDLYNSPLHF
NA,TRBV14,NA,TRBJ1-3,TGTGCCAGCCGCGCCGGCTTCTCTGGAAACACCATATATTTT,CASRAGFSGNTIYF
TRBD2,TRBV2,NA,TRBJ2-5,TGTGCCAGCAGCCCGACATTGACTAGCGGGCCGGTTAGATCGACCCAGTACTTC,CASSPTLTSGPVRSTQYF
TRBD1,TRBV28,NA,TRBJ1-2,TGTGCCAGCAGTTTCGGGACAGCGAGAAACTATGGCTACACCTTC,CASSFGTARNYGYTF
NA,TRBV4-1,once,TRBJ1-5,TGCGCCAGCAGCCAAGCGAAAGGCGCTGGGCCCCAGCATTTT,CASSQAKGAGPQHF
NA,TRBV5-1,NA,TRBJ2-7,TGCGCCAGCAGCTTGGAGTTACCCTACTACGAGCAGTACTTC,CASSLELPYYEQYF
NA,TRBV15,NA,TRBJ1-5,TGTGCCACCAGCAGAAGGGGCGAGCCCCAGCATTTT,CATSRRGEPQHF
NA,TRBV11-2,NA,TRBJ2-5,TGTGCCAGCAGCTTAGATCGACAACCCCGTACCCAGTACTTC,CASSLDRQPRTQYF
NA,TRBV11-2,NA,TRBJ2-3,TGTGCCAGCAGTACCCGGCGGGACACAGATACGCAGTATTTT,CASSTRRDTDTQYF
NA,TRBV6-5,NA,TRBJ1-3,TGTGCCAGCAGTCAACCAGGGGCTGGAAACACCATATATTTT,CASSQPGAGNTIYF
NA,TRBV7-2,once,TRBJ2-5,TGTGCCAGCAGCTTAGTGGGCGAGACCCAGTACTTC,CASSLVGETQYF
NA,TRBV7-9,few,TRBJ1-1,TGTGCCAGCAGCTTAGGAGGGGCATCCGGTGAAGCTTTCTTT,CASSLGGASGEAFF
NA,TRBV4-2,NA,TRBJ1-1,TGTGCCAGCAGCCAAGATCTCATAGGGGAGGGGACCACTGAAGCTTTCTTT,CASSQDLIGEGTTEAFF
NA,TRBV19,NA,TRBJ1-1,TGTGCCAGTAGTATTTTCGGACGGGAGAACACTGAAGCTTTCTTT,CASSIFGRENTEAFF
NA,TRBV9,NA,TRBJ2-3,TGTGCCAGCAGCCCAGAAGGTCCAGGGCGGGCAGATACGCAGTATTTT,CASSPEGPGRADTQYF
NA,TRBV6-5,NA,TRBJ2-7,TGTGCCAGCAGCCCACAGGGAGTGAGCAACGAGCAGTACTTC,CASSPQGVSNEQYF
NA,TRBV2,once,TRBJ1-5,TGTGCCAGCAGTGAGGGTCGTGGAAATCAGCCCCAGCATTTT,CASSEGRGNQPQHF